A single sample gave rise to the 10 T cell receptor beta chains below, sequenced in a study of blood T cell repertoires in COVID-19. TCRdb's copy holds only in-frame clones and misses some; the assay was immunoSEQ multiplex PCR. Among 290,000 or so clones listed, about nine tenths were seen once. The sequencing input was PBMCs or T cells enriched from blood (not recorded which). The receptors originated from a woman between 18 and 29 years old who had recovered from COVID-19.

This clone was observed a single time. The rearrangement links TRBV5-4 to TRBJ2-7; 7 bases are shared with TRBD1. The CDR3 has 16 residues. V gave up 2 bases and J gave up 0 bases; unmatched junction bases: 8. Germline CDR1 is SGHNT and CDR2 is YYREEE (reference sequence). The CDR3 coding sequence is TGTGCCAGCAGCTTCCCAGGCACAGGGGACTCCTACGAGCAGTACTTC. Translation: CASSFPGTGDSYEQYF.

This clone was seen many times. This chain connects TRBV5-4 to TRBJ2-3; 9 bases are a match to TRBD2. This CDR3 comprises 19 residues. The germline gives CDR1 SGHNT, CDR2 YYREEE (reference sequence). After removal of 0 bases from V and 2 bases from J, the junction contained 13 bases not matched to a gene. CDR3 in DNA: TGTGCCAGCAGCTTGGAAGTTAGCGGGAGCTCATCTTTCACAGATACGCAGTATTTT. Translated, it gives CASSLEVSGSSSFTDTQYF.

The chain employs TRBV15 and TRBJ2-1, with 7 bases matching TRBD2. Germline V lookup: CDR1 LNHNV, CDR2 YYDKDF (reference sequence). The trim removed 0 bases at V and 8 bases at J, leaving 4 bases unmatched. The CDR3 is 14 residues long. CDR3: CATSRDGREDEQFF. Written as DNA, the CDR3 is TGTGCCACCAGCAGAGATGGTCGGGAGGATGAGCAGTTCTTC. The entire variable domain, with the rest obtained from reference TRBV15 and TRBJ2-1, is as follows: DAMVIQNPRYQVTQFGKPVTLSCSQTLNHNVMYWYQQKSSQAPKLLFHYYDKDFNNEADTPDNFQSRRPNTSFCFLDIRSPGLGDTAMYLCATSRDGREDEQFFGPGTRLTVL.

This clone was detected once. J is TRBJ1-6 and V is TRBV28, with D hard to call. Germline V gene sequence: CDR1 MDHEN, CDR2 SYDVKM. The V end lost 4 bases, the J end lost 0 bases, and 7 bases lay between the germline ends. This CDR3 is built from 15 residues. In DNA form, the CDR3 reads TGTGCCAGCAGTTCCAGGTTCTCCTATAATTCACCCCTCCACTTT. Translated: CASSSRFSYNSPLHF.

This CDR3 is CASSEYYLGQKMNTEAFF. CDR3 bases: TGTGCCAGCAGTGAATATTATCTGGGACAAAAAATGAACACTGAAGCTTTCTTT. The chain carries TRBV25-1 and TRBJ1-1; tentatively, D is TRBD1 (6 bases). Germline CDR1 MGHDK, CDR2 SYGVNS. V was trimmed by 0 bases and J by 0 bases, leaving 17 bases between them. CDR3 length equals 18 residues.

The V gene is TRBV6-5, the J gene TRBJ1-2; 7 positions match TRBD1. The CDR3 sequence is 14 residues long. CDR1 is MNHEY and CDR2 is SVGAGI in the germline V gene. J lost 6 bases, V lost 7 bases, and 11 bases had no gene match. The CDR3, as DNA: TGTGCCAGCACCCCTCTGGGGACAGCAAATGGCTACACCTTC. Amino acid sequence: CASTPLGTANGYTF.

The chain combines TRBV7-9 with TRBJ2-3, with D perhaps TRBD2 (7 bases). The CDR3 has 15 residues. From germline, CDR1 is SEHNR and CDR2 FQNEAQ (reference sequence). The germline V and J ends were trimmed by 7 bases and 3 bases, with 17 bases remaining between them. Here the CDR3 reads CASTVAGGTTDTQYF. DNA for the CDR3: TGTGCCAGCACTGTAGCGGGCGGGACAACAGATACGCAGTATTTT. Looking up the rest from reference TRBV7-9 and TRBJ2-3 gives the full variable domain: DTGVSQNPRHKITKRGQNVTFRCDPISEHNRLYWYRQTLGQGPEFLTYFQNEAQLEKSRLLSDRFSAERPKGSFSTLEIQRTEQGDSAMYLCASTVAGGTTDTQYFGPGTRLTVL.

CDR3 residues: CASSYPRPYSNEKLFF. The CDR3 DNA sequence: TGTGCCAGCAGCTACCCCCGGCCCTACAGTAATGAAAAACTGTTTTTT. V is TRBV7-9 and J is TRBJ1-4; no firm D call. The CDR3 totals 16 residues. CDR1 SEHNR and CDR2 FQNEAQ come from the germline V gene (reference sequence). V lost 4 bases and J lost 4, with 16 bases in between.

The CDR3 nucleotides read TGTGCCAGCAGTAACATGGCTGCAACCCAGCATTTT. Its protein product is CASSNMAATQHF. J is TRBJ1-5 and V is TRBV12-3 or TRBV12-4; D gene unclear. The V end was cut by 5 bases, the J end by 11 bases, with 13 bases between. The CDR3 is made up of 12 amino acids.

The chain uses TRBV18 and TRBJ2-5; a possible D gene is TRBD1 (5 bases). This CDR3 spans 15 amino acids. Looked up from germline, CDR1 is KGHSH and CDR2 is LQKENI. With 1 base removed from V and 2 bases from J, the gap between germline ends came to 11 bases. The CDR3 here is CASSPRAGLQETQYF. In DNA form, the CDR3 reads TGTGCCAGCTCACCACGGGCAGGGTTGCAAGAGACCCAGTACTTC.